A single sample is the source of the 21 T cell receptor beta chains below, sequenced in a study of T cell changes during pregnancy in multiple sclerosis. The data were produced by immunoSEQ multiplex PCR, yet TCRdb's version contains in-frame clones alone and is incomplete. The sample yields around 49,000 clones, nearly 90% seen once. The sample consisted of peripheral blood, taken after pregnancy. These receptors were collected from a female donor in good health, enrolled as a control in a pregnancy study.

This clone was observed a handful of times. The gene calls are TRBV4-2 and TRBJ2-2; 12 nucleotides line up with TRBD2. With V trimmed by 1 base and J by 8 bases, 14 bases remained unmatched. The CDR3 has 19 residues. Looked up from germline, CDR1 is LGHNA and CDR2 is YNFKEQ. The DNA of the CDR3 is TGTGCCAGCAGCCAAGTTGGGAGGGGACTAGCGGGCCTACCAGGGGAGCTGTTTTTT. As protein: CASSQVGRGLAGLPGELFF.

The chain couples TRBV9 to TRBJ2-5; D remains ambiguous. Germline V lookup: CDR1 SGDLS, CDR2 YYNGEE. The V and J ends lost 0 bases and 1 base respectively, with 10 bases between them. The CDR3 loop spans 15 amino acids. CDR3: CASSVGADFQETQYF. The CDR3 DNA reads as TGTGCCAGCAGCGTAGGCGCCGACTTCCAAGAGACCCAGTACTTC.

This chain connects TRBV11-2 to TRBJ1-1, with D uncertain. Germline V gene sequence: CDR1 SGHAT, CDR2 FQNNGV. V lost 2 bases and J lost 0, with 13 bases in between. The CDR3 contains 16 residues. As DNA, the CDR3 is TGTGCCAGCAGCTTAAATACAGTGAGAGTGAACACTGAAGCTTTCTTT. Translating gives CASSLNTVRVNTEAFF.

The count of this clone is one. This sequence joins TRBV19 and TRBJ2-2, with 12 bases lining up with TRBD2. The CDR3 spans 19 residues. V was clipped by 6 bases and J by 6 bases; unmatched bases: 17. Per germline, CDR1 LNHDA and CDR2 SQIVND (reference sequence). Here the CDR3 reads CASSLTPRLAGDPAGELFF. The CDR3 DNA follows: TGTGCCAGTAGCCTCACGCCGAGACTAGCGGGAGACCCCGCCGGGGAGCTGTTTTTT.

The V gene is TRBV7-9, the J gene TRBJ1-1; D is unresolved. Looked up from germline, CDR1 is SEHNR and CDR2 is FQNEAQ (reference sequence). Deletions cut 5 bases from V and 1 base from J, with 5 bases between. CDR3 size: 12 residues. The CDR3 protein is CASSPSNTEAFF. The CDR3 coding sequence is TGTGCCAGCAGCCCGTCGAACACTGAAGCTTTCTTT.

V and J are TRBV5-4 and TRBJ2-1; a weak D match, TRBD2 (6 bases). CDR1 SGHNT and CDR2 YYREEE come from the germline V gene (reference sequence). The CDR3 has 13 residues. V was pared by 4 bases and J by 7 bases, with 12 bases between. CDR3: CASSQLAANEQFF. CDR3 sequence (DNA): TGTGCCAGCAGCCAACTAGCCGCGAATGAGCAGTTCTTC.

This clone was recorded at least ten times. The rearrangement joins TRBV6-4 to TRBJ2-3; 7 bases are a match to TRBD2. The CDR3 totals 14 residues. Germline V CDR1 and CDR2: MRHNA, SNTAGT. Trimming at V came to 4 bases and at J to 1 base, leaving 2 bases not matched to a gene. Here the CDR3 DNA reads TGTGCCAGCAGTGCTGCGGGAGGCACAGATACGCAGTATTTT. Its protein product is CASSAAGGTDTQYF.

The chain is built from TRBV7-8 and TRBJ1-2; 7 nucleotides agree with TRBD1. The CDR3 is 15 amino acids. The ends lost 5 bases at V and 3 bases at J; junction bases unmatched: 9. CDR1 is SGHVS, CDR2 FQNEAQ, per germline. The CDR3 nucleotides read TGTGCCAGCAGCCAAGGTCAGGGGGGTGACTATGGCTACACCTTC. This codes for CASSQGQGGDYGYTF. Full variable domain (missing parts from reference TRBV7-8 and TRBJ1-2): GAGVSQSPRYKVAKRGQDVALRCDPISGHVSLFWYQQALGQGPEFLTYFQNEAQLDKSGLPSDRFFAERPEGSVSTLKIQRTQQEDSAVYLCASSQGQGGDYGYTFGSGTRLTVV.

The V call is TRBV14, the J call TRBJ1-1; TRBD1 agrees at 8 bases. CDR1 and CDR2 (germline): SGHDN, FVKESK. V was clipped by 4 bases and J by 3 bases; unmatched bases: 7. The CDR3 contains 15 residues. This chain's CDR3 is CASSRPVDRDTEAFF. The CDR3 nucleotides read TGTGCCAGCAGCCGACCTGTGGACAGGGACACTGAAGCTTTCTTT.

This chain joins TRBV7-2 and TRBJ1-2, with a possible D match to TRBD1 (6 bases). The CDR3 spans 16 residues. Per germline, CDR1 SGHTA and CDR2 FQGNSA. V was clipped by 5 bases and J by 7 bases, with 23 bases between them. The CDR3 DNA sequence: TGTGCCAGCAGCACGGAGCAGGGGAGGGCCGGAGTTGGCTACACCTTC. This codes for CASSTEQGRAGVGYTF. Variable domain in full (rest from reference TRBV7-2 and TRBJ1-2): GAGVSQSPSNKVTEKGKDVELRCDPISGHTALYWYRQSLGQGLEFLIYFQGNSAPDKSGLPSDRFSAERTGGSVSTLTIQRTQQEDSAVYLCASSTEQGRAGVGYTFGSGTRLTVV.

The V and J genes are TRBV5-6 and TRBJ1-1; 9 positions agree with TRBD1. The CDR3 runs 15 residues. Germline CDR1 reads SGHDT; CDR2 reads YYEEEE. V lost 3 bases, J lost 0 bases, and 3 bases stayed unmatched. The CDR3 DNA is TGTGCCAGCAGCTACCGGGACAGGGTGAACACTGAAGCTTTCTTT. This gives the protein CASSYRDRVNTEAFF.

The chain recombines TRBV19 with TRBJ1-4; TRBD1 might be the D (6 bases). The ends were cut back, 3 bases at V and 5 bases at J, with 13 bases in the middle. Germline CDR1 and CDR2: LNHDA and SQIVND (reference sequence). The CDR3 consists of 15 residues. The CDR3 coding sequence is TGTGCCAGTAGTATGCTAGACAGGAGAAATGAAAAACTGTTTTTT. Its protein product is CASSMLDRRNEKLFF.

The CDR3, as DNA: TGTGCCAGCAGCCAAGATGGCGAGGGGGGGGCCTACGAGCAGTACTTC. Translating it yields CASSQDGEGGAYEQYF. This chain joins TRBV4-2 and TRBJ2-7, with D perhaps TRBD2 (7 bases). The V end was cut by 0 bases, the J end by 2 bases, with 14 bases between. The CDR3 loop spans 16 amino acids. Germline V lookup: CDR1 LGHNA, CDR2 YNFKEQ.

This chain links TRBV5-1 with TRBJ1-2, with TRBD1 matching over 7 bases. Germline V lookup: CDR1 SGHRS, CDR2 YFSETQ. The V gene end was trimmed by 4 bases and the J gene end by 2 bases; junction bases not matched to a gene: 8. The CDR3 is 15 amino acids. The CDR3 nucleotides are TGCGCCAGCAGCCCGAGGACAGGCGTAAACTATGGCTACACCTTC. It translates to CASSPRTGVNYGYTF.

The chain combines TRBV19 with TRBJ2-7, with 14 bases that match TRBD2. This CDR3 contains 14 residues. Germline CDR1 LNHDA, CDR2 SQIVND (reference sequence). Trimming cost V 8 bases and J 5 bases; bases outside gene matches: 5. CDR3 residues: CASGTSGRPHEQYF. In DNA form, the CDR3 reads TGTGCCAGTGGGACTAGCGGGAGACCTCACGAGCAGTACTTC. Complete variable domain (other parts from reference TRBV19 and TRBJ2-7): DGGITQSPKYLFRKEGQNVTLSCEQNLNHDAMYWYRQDPGQGLRLIYYSQIVNDFQKGDIAEGYSVSREKKESFPLTVTSAQKNPTAFYLCASGTSGRPHEQYFGPGTRLTVT.

The chain uses TRBV28 and TRBJ1-2; D is perhaps TRBD1 (6 bases). Germline V gene sequence: CDR1 MDHEN, CDR2 SYDVKM. With 4 bases removed from V and 3 bases from J, the gap between germline ends came to 15 bases. The CDR3 totals 15 residues. The CDR3 nucleotides read TGTGCCAGCAGTTCCGGACAGAGGCTCTACTATGGCTACACCTTC. Protein sequence: CASSSGQRLYYGYTF.

The V and J genes are TRBV9 and TRBJ1-2, with D unclear. Germline V gene sequence: CDR1 SGDLS, CDR2 YYNGEE. V lost 6 bases and J lost 0, with 9 bases in between. The CDR3 sequence is 13 residues long. For the CDR3, the DNA is TGTGCCAGCACCCGGGAGACTAACTATGGCTACACCTTC. Its translation is CASTRETNYGYTF. The entire variable domain, with the rest obtained from reference TRBV9 and TRBJ1-2, is as follows: DSGVTQTPKHLITATGQRVTLRCSPRSGDLSVYWYQQSLDQGLQFLIQYYNGEERAKGNILERFSAQQFPDLHSELNLSSLELGDSALYFCASTRETNYGYTFGSGTRLTVV.

J is TRBJ2-2 and V is TRBV4-3, with 10 positions matching TRBD2. The junction had 10 bases not matched to a gene; V was cut back by 6 bases and J by 0 bases. The CDR3 extends over 18 amino acids. Germline V gene lookup returns CDR1 LGHNA and CDR2 YSLEER. The CDR3 sequence is CASREGSGGPSNTGELFF. The CDR3 nucleotides are TGCGCCAGCAGAGAGGGTAGCGGGGGGCCCTCGAACACCGGGGAGCTGTTTTTT.

This sequence joins TRBV11-2 and TRBJ2-1, with 10 bases that match TRBD2. The CDR3 covers 16 residues. From germline, CDR1 is SGHAT and CDR2 FQNNGV. Germline trimming cut 3 bases from V and 2 bases from J; bases unmatched to any gene: 4. The CDR3 DNA reads TGTGCCAGCAGCTTCTTAGCGGGAGGCACCTACAATGAGCAGTTCTTC. Encoded protein: CASSFLAGGTYNEQFF.

The table lists this clone with a count of one. The rearrangement links TRBV28 to TRBJ2-2; D gene ambiguous. Germline CDR1 is MDHEN and CDR2 is SYDVKM. The V and J ends lost 7 bases and 3 bases respectively, with 15 bases between them. The CDR3 spans 15 residues. The CDR3 DNA sequence: TGTGCCAGCACCCCGGGTCCCCGGGACACCGGGGAGCTGTTTTTT. It encodes CASTPGPRDTGELFF.

The chain carries TRBV7-8 and TRBJ1-2; D unclear. Germline CDR1 reads SGHVS; CDR2 reads FQNEAQ. V lost 3 bases and J 1 base, leaving 18 bases between the germline ends. This CDR3 has 17 residues. The CDR3 DNA sequence: TGTGCCAGCAGCTTCGAACGGGAAAAAGGGATTAACTATGGCTACACCTTC. As protein: CASSFEREKGINYGYTF.